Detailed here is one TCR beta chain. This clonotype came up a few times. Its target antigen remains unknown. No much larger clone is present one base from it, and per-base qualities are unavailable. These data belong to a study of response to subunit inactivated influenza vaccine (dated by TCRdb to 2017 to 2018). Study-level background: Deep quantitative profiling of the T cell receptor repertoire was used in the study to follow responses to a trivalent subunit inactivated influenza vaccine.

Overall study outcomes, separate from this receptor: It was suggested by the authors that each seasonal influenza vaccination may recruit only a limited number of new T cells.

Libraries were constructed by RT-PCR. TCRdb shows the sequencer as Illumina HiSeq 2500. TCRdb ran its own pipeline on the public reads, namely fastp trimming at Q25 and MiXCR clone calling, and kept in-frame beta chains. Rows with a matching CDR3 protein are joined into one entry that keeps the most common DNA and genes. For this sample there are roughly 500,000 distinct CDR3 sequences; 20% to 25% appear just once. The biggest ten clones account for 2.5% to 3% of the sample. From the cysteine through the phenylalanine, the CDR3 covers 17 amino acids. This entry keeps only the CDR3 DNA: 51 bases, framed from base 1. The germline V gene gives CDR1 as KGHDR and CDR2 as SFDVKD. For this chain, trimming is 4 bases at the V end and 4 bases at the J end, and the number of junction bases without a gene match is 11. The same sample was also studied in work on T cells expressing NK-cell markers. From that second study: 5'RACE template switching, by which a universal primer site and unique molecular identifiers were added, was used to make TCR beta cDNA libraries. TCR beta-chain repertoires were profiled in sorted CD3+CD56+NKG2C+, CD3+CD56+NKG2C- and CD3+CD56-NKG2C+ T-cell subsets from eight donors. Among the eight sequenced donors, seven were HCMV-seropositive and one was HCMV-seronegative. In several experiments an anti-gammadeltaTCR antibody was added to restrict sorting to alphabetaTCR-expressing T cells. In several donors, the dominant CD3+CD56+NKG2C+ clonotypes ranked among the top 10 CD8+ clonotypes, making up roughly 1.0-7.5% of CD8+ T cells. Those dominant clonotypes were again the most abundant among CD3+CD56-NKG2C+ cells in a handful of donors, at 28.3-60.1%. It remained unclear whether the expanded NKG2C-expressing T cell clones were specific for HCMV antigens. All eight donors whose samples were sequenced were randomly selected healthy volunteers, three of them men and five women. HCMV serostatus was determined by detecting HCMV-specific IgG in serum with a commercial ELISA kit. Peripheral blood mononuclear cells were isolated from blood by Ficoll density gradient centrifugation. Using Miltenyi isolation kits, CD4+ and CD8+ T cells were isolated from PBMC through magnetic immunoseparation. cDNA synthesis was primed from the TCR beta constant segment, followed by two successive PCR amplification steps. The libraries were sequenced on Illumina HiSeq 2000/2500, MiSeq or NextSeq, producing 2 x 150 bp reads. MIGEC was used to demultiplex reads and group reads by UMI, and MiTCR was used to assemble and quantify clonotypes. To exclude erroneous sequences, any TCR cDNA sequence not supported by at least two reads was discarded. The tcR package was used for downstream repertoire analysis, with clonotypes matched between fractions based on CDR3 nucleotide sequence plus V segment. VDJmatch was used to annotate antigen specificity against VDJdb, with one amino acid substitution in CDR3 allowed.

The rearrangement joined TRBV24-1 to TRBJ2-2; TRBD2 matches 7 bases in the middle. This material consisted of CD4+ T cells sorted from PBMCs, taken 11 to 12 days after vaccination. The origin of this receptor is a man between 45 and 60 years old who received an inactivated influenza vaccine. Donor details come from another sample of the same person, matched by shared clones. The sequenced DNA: TGTGCCACCAGTGACCGGAAGGGGAGGACTAGCACCGGGGAGCTGTTTTTT. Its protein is CATSDRKGRTSTGELFF.